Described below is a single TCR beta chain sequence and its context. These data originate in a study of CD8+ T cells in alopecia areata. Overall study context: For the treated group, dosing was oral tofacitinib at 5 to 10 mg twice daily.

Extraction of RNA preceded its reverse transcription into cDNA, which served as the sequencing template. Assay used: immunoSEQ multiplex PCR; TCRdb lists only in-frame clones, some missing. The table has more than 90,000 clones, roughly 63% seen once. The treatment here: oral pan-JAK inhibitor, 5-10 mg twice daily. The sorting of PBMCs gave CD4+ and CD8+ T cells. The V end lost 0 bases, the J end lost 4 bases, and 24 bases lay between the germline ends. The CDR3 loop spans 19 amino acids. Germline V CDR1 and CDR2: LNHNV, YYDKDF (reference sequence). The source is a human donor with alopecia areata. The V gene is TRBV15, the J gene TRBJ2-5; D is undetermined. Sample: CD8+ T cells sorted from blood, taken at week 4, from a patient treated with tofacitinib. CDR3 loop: CATSRDATTGDTIRETQYF. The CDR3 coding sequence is TGTGCCACCAGCAGAGATGCCACGACTGGGGATACCATCCGAGAGACCCAGTACTTC.